This T cell receptor beta chain was sequenced during a study of human T cells and chemical hapten exposure. Study-wide results and caveats: PT1 expanded TCR counts correlated positively with patch test score. TCRs above 1 in 1000 frequency did not change with DPC sensitization.

Indicated time point: pre-sensitization, week 0. Treatment defined: therapeutic diphenylcyclopropenone sensitization with weekly scalp DPC. Alopecia patients between 18 and 70 years old and suitable for DPC were used as donors. This clonotype has just a few counts. What it recognizes is unknown. TCRdb re-called the RACE reads through MiXCR, storing one row per CDR3 protein. This sample has a few hundred thousand distinct CDR3 sequences, with 7.5% to 8% found just once. Trimming removed 1 base from V and 1 base from J, with 27 bases in between. The length of the CDR3 is 21 residues. The V gene's germline CDR1 is LGHNA and CDR2 YNFKEQ.

This sequence originates from a man aged 18 to 35 with alopecia areata. Some clones in this sample may be carry-over from other donors' samples. The chain recombines TRBV4-2 with TRBJ2-3, with D perhaps TRBD2 (6 bases). The source was whole blood, collected in connection with sensitization to the hapten diphenylcyclopropenone (DPC). CDR3 protein: CASSQATGLTVSILRTDTQYF. The CDR3 nucleotides read TGTGCCAGCAGCCAAGCTACGGGACTCACAGTGTCAATCCTCCGCACAGATACGCAGTATTTT.